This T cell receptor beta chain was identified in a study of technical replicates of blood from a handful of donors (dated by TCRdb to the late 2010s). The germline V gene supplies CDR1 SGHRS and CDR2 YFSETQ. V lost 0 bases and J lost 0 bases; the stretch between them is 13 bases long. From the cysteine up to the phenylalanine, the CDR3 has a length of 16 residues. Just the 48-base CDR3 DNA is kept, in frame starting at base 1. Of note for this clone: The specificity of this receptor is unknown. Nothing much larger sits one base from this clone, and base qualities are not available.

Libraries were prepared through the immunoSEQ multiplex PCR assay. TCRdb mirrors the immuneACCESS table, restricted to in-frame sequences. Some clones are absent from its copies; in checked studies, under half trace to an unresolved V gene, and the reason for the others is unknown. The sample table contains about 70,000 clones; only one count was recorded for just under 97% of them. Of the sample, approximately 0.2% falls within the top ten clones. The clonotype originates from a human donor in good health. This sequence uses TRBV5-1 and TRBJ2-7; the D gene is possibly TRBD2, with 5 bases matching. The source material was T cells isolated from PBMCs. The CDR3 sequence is CASSLDRGGSSYEQYF. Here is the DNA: TGCGCCAGCAGCTTGGACCGGGGTGGAAGCTCCTACGAGCAGTACTTC.